The present T cell receptor (beta chain) was sequenced within a study of Ad26.COV2.S vaccination and SARS-CoV-2 variants. Sample treatment: approximately 18 received Ad26.COV2.S at low or high dose, single or two shots; roughly 5 received placebo; per-sample allocation not given. Samples were taken on day 63 after the first vaccine or placebo injection. The table came from immunoSEQ multiplex PCR; TCRdb's copy has only in-frame clones and leaves some out. The sample gives 300,000 to 500,000 clones, less than 90% of which show up once; roughly 3% is in the top ten. The trim removed 5 bases at V and 10 bases at J, leaving 6 bases unmatched. This CDR3 comprises 14 residues. Germline assignment: CDR1 SEHNR and CDR2 FQNEAQ (reference sequence). This clone occurred once.

The sample was peripheral blood, taken in a trial of Ad26.COV2.S vaccine versus placebo. The source of this sequence is a person aged 18-60 years who received the Ad26.COV2.S COVID-19 vaccine or a placebo. The chain has TRBV7-9 and TRBJ1-6; 9 nucleotides align to TRBD1. DNA for the CDR3: TGTGCCAGCAGCCCGGGACAGGGTGGCTCACCCCTCCACTTT. The encoded protein is CASSPGQGGSPLHF.